Listed here is a single TCR beta chain. Multiplex touch-down PCR amplified TRB using TRB-A and TRB-B pools in one tube. TCRdb processed the multiplex PCR reads again and assigns one entry to each CDR3 protein, with no DNA. This sample contains more than 12,000 distinct CDR3 sequences. The data were obtained in a study of T cell clusters in autoimmune cytopenias. This CDR3 is 13 amino acids long. Some 38,000 genome equivalents of blood DNA were amplified for TRB. The clonotype originates from a human donor with an autoimmune cytopenia or autoimmune hepatitis (not recorded which). Sequenced: peripheral blood. The rearrangement links TRBV12-3 or TRBV12-4 to TRBJ1-6; no DNA is available, so the TRBD1 call from TCRdb remains unchecked. The CDR3 sequence: CASSSGENSPLHF.